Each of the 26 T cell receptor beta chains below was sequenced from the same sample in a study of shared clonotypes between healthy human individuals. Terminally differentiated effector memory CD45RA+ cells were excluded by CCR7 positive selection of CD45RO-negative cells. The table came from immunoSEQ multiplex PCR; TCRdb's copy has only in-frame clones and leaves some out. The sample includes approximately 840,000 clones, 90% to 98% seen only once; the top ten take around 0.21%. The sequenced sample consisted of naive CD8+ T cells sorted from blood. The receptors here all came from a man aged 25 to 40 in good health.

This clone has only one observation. CDR3 protein: CASRSVGTGAYEQYF. The CDR3 DNA reads as TGTGCCTCCCGAAGCGTCGGGACAGGGGCCTACGAGCAGTACTTC. J is TRBJ2-7 and V is TRBV10-3, with TRBD1 matching 10 bases. Unmatched junction bases numbered 12, after V lost 11 bases and J lost 2 bases. Germline assignment: CDR1 ENHRY and CDR2 SYGVKD. This CDR3 spans 15 amino acids.

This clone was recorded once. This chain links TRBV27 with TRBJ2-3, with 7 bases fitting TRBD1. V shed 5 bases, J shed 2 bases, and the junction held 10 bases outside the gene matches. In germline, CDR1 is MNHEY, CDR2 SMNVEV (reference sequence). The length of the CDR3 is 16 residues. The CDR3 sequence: CASSPTQGIATDTQYF. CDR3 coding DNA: TGTGCCAGCAGTCCCACACAGGGGATTGCCACAGATACGCAGTATTTT.

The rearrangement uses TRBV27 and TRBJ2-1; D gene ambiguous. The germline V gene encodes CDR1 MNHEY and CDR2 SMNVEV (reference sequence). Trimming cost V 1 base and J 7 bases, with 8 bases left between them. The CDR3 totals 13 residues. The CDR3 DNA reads TGTGCCAGCAGTTTATTTAGGCTTAATGAGCAGTTCTTC. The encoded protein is CASSLFRLNEQFF.

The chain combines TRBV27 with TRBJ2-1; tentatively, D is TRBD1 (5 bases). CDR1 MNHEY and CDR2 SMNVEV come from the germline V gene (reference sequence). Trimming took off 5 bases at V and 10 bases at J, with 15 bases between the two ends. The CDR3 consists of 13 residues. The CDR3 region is CASSKGSGYEQFF. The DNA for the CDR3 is TGTGCCAGCAGTAAGGGGTCAGGGTACGAGCAGTTCTTC.

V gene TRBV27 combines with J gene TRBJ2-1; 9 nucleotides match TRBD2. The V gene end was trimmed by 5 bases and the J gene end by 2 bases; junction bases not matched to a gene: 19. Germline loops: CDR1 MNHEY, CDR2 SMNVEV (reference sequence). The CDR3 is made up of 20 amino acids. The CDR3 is CASSALTSGIILRPYNEQFF. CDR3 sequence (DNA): TGTGCCAGCAGTGCCCTGACTAGCGGCATAATCCTCCGCCCCTACAATGAGCAGTTCTTC.

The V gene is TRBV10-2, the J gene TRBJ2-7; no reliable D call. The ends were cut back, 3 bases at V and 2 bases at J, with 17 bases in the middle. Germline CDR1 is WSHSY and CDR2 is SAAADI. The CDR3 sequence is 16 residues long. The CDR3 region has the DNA TGCGCCAGCAGTGATTTTAGGTCATCGATGGCCTACGAGCAGTACTTC. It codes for CASSDFRSSMAYEQYF.

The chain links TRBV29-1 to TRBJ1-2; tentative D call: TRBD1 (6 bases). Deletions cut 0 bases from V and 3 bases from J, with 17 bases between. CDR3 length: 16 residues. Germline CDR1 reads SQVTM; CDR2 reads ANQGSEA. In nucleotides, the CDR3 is TGCAGCGTTGAAGAACAAGGGGGAAGTCTCGACTATGGCTACACCTTC. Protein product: CSVEEQGGSLDYGYTF.

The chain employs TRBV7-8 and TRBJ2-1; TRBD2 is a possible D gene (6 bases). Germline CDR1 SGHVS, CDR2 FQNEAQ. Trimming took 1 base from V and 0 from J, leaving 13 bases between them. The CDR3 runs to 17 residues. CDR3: CASSLELAPSSYNEQFF. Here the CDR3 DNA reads TGTGCCAGCAGCTTAGAACTAGCTCCGAGCTCCTACAATGAGCAGTTCTTC.

The CDR3 is CASSPGLAGSREQYF. DNA of the CDR3: TGTGCCAGCAGTCCGGGTCTAGCGGGATCGAGGGAGCAGTACTTC. The chain joins TRBV27 to TRBJ2-7; 9 nucleotides line up with TRBD2. After removal of 5 bases from V and 7 bases from J, the junction contained 12 bases not matched to a gene. This CDR3 comprises 15 residues. Germline-derived CDR1 and CDR2 are MNHEY and SMNVEV (reference sequence).

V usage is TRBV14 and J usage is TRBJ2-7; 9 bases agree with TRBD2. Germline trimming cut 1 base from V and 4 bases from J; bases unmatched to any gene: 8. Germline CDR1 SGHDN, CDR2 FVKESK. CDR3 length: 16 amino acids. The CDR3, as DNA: TGTGCCAGCAGCCAAGGGGAAGCGGGAGGACCTTACGAGCAGTACTTC. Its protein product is CASSQGEAGGPYEQYF.

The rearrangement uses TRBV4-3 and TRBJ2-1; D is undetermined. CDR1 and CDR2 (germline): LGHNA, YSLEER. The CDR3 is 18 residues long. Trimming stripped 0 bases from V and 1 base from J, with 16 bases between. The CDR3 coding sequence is TGCGCCAGCAGCCAAGATTCGTCTTCATTAAGGTCCTACAATGAGCAGTTCTTC. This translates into CASSQDSSSLRSYNEQFF.

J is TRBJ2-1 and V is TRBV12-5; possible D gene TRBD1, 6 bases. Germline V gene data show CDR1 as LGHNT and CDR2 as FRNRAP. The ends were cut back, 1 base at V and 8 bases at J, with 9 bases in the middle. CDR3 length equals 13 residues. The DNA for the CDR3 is TGTGCTAGTGGTTTGGACAGGGATGATGAGCAGTTCTTC. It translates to CASGLDRDDEQFF.

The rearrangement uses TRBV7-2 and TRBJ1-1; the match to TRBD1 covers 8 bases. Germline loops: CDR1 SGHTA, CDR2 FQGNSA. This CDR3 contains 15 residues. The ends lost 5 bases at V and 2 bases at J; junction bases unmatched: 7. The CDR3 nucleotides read TGTGCCAGCAGCCCTAGACAGGGGCGAAACACTGAAGCTTTCTTT. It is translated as CASSPRQGRNTEAFF. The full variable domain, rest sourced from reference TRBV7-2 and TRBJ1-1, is GAGVSQSPSNKVTEKGKDVELRCDPISGHTALYWYRQSLGQGLEFLIYFQGNSAPDKSGLPSDRFSAERTGGSVSTLTIQRTQQEDSAVYLCASSPRQGRNTEAFFGQGTRLTVV.

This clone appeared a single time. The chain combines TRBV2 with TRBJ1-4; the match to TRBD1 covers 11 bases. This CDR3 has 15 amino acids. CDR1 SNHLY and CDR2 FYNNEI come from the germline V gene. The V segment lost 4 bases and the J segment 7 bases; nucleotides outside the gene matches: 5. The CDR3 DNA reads TGTGCCAGCAGTGGAGGGACAGGGGGTTTTGAAAAACTGTTTTTT. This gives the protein CASSGGTGGFEKLFF. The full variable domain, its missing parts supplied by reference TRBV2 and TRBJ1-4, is EPEVTQTPSHQVTQMGQEVILRCVPISNHLYFYWYRQILGQKVEFLVSFYNNEISEKSEIFDDQFSVERPDGSNFTLKIRSTKLEDSAMYFCASSGGTGGFEKLFFGSGTQLSVL.

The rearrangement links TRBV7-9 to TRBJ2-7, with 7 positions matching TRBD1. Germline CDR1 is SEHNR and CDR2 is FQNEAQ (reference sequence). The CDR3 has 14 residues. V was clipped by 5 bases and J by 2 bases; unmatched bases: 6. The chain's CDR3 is CASSAPGQPYEQYF. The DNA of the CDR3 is TGTGCCAGCAGCGCTCCGGGACAGCCCTACGAGCAGTACTTC.

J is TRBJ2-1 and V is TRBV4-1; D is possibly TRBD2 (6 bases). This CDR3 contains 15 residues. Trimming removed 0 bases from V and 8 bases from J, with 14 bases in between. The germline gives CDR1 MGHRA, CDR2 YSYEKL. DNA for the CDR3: TGCGCCAGCAGCCAAGAACTAGCCCTCCCCGATGAGCAGTTCTTC. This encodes CASSQELALPDEQFF.

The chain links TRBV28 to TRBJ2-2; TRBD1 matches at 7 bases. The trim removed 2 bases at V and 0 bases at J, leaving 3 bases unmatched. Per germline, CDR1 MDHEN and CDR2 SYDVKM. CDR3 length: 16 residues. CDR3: CASSLTGTANTGELFF. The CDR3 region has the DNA TGTGCCAGCAGTTTAACCGGGACAGCGAACACCGGGGAGCTGTTTTTT.

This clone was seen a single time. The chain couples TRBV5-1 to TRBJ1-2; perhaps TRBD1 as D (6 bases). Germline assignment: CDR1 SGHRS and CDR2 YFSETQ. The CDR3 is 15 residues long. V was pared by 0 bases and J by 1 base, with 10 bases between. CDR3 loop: CASSLEWTDNYGYTF. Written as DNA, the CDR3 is TGCGCCAGCAGCTTGGAATGGACAGATAACTATGGCTACACCTTC.

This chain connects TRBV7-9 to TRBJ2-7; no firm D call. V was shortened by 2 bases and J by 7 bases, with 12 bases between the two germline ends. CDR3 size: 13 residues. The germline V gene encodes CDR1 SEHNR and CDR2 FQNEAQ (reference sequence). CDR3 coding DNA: TGTGCCAGCAGCTTAAAGACTGGGCAGGAGCAGTACTTC. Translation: CASSLKTGQEQYF.

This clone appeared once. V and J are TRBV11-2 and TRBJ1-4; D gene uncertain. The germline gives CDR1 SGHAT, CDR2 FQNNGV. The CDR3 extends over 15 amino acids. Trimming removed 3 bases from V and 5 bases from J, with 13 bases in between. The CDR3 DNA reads TGTGCCAGCAGCTTTCCGGTGGTCACCAATGAAAAACTGTTTTTT. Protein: CASSFPVVTNEKLFF.

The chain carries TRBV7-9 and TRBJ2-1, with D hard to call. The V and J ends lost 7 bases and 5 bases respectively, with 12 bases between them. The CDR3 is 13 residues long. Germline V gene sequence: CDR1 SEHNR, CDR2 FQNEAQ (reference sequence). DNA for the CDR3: TGTGCCAGCACCTGGACGACTCACAATGAGCAGTTCTTC. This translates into CASTWTTHNEQFF.

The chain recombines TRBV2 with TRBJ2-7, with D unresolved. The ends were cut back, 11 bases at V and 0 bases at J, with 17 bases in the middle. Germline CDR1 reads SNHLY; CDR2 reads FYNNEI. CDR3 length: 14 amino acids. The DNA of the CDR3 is TGTGCCGGGCCCAGAAACAAGGACTCCTACGAGCAGTACTTC. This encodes CAGPRNKDSYEQYF.

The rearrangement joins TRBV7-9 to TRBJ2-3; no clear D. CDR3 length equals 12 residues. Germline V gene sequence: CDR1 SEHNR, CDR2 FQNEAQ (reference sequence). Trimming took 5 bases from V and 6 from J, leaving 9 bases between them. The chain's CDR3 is CASSQSMDTQYF. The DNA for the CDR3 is TGTGCCAGCAGCCAAAGTATGGATACGCAGTATTTT.

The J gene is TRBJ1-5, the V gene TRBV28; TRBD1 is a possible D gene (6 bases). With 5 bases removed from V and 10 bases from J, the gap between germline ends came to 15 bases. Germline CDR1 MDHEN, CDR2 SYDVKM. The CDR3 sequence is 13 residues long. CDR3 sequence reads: CASSPPPTGPQHF. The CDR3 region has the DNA TGTGCCAGCAGTCCCCCCCCGACAGGTCCCCAGCATTTT.

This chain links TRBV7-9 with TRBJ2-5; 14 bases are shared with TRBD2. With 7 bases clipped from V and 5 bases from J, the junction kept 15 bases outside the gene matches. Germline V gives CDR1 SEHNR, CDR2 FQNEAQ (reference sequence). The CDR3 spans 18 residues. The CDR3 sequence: CASTPKTSGRAVSETQYF. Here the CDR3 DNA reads TGTGCCAGCACCCCAAAGACTAGCGGGAGGGCCGTGTCGGAGACCCAGTACTTC.

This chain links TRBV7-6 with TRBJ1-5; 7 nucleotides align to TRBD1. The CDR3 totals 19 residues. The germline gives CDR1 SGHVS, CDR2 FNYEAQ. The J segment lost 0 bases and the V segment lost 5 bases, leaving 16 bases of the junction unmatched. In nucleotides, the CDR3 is TGTGCCAGCAGCCCGAGTCCAGGGGGTTCCCTCATTAGCAATCAGCCCCAGCATTTT. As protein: CASSPSPGGSLISNQPQHF.